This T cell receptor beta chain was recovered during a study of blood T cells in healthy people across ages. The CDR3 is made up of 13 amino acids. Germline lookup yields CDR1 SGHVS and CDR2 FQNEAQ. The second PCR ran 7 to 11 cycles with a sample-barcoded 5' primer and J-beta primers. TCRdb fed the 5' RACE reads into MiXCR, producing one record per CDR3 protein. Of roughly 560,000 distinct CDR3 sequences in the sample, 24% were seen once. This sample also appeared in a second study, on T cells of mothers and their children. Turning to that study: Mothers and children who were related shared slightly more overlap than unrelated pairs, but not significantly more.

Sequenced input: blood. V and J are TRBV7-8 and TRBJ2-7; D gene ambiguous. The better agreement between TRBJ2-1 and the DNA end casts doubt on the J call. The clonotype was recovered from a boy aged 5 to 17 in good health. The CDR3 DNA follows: TGTGCCAGCAGTTGGTCAGGAAGTAATGAGCAGTTCTTC. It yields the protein CASSWSGSNEQFF.